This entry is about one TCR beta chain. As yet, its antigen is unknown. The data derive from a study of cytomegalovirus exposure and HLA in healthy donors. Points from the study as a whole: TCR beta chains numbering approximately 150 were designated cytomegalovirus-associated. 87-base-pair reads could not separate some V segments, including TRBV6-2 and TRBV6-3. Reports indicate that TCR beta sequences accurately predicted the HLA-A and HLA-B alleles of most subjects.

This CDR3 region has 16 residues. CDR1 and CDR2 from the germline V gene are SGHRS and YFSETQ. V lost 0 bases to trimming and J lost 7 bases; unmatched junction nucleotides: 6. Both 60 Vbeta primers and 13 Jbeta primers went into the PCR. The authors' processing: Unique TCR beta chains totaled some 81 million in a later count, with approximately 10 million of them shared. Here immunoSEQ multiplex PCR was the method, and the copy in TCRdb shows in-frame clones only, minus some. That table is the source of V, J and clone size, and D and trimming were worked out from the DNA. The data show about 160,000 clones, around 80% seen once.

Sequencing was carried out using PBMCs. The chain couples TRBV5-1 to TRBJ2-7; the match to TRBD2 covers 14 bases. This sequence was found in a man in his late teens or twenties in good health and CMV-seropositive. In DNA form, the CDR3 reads TGCGCCAGCAGCTTGGGACTAGCGGGAGGGCTGGGGGAGCAGTACTTC. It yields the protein CASSLGLAGGLGEQYF. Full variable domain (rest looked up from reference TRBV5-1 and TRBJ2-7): KAGVTQTPRYLIKTRGQQVTLSCSPISGHRSVSWYQQTPGQGLQFLFEYFSETQRNKGNFPGRFSGRQFSNSRSEMNVSTLELGDSALYLCASSLGLAGGLGEQYFGPGTRLTVT.